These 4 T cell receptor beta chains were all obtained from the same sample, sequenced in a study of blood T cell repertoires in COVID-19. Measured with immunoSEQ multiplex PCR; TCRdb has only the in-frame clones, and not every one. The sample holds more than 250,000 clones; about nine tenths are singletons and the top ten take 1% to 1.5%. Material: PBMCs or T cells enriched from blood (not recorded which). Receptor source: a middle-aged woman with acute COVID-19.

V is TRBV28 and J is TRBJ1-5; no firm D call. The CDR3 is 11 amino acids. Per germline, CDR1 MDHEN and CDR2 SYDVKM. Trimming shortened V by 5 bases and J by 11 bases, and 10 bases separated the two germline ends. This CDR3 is CASSTTAAQHF. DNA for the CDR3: TGTGCCAGCAGTACAACAGCCGCCCAGCATTTT.

The CDR3 sequence is CASSVEAPRQGLSDTQYF. The CDR3 nucleotides are TGTGCCAGCAGCGTAGAAGCTCCGAGACAGGGGTTGTCAGATACGCAGTATTTT. The rearrangement uses TRBV9 and TRBJ2-3; 8 bases fit TRBD1. CDR3 length equals 18 residues. Germline V CDR1 and CDR2: SGDLS, YYNGEE. V dropped 0 bases and J dropped 4; count of bases not matched to a gene: 13.

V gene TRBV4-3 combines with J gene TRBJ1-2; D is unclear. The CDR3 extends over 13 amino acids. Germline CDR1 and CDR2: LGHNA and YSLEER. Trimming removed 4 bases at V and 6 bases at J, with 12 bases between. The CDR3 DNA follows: TGCGCCAGCAGCCGAGGACTGCTCGATGGCTACACCTTC. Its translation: CASSRGLLDGYTF.

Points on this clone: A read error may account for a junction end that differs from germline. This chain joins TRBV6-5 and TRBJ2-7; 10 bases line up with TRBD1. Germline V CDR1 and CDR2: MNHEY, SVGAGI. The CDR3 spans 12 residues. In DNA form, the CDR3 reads TGTGCCAGCAGTTATTCTGGGACAGGGGCCACCTTC. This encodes CASSYSGTGATF.